This T cell receptor (beta chain) is drawn from a study of CD8 T cells in Susac syndrome. Roughly 0.45 to 1 ug RNA was reverse transcribed with random hexamers. The method of amplification for TCR beta CDR3 was immunoSEQ multiplex PCR, covering 54 Vbeta and 13 Jbeta. TCRdb re-called the immunoSEQ multiplex PCR reads through MiXCR, storing one row per CDR3 protein. Of about 130,000 distinct CDR3 sequences listed, just under 95% are singletons. The J segment lost 7 bases and the V segment lost 3 bases, leaving 8 bases of the junction unmatched. The CDR3 sequence is 14 residues long. Germline V gives CDR1 SQVTM, CDR2 ANQGSEA.

The TCR sequence derives from a human donor in good health. This sequence joins TRBV29-1 and TRBJ2-1; TRBD2 agrees at 8 bases. Specimen: CD4+ T cells from PBMCs. The CDR3 reads CSVDGAGERNEQFF. CDR3 nucleotides: TGCAGCGTTGACGGAGCGGGAGAACGGAATGAGCAGTTCTTC.